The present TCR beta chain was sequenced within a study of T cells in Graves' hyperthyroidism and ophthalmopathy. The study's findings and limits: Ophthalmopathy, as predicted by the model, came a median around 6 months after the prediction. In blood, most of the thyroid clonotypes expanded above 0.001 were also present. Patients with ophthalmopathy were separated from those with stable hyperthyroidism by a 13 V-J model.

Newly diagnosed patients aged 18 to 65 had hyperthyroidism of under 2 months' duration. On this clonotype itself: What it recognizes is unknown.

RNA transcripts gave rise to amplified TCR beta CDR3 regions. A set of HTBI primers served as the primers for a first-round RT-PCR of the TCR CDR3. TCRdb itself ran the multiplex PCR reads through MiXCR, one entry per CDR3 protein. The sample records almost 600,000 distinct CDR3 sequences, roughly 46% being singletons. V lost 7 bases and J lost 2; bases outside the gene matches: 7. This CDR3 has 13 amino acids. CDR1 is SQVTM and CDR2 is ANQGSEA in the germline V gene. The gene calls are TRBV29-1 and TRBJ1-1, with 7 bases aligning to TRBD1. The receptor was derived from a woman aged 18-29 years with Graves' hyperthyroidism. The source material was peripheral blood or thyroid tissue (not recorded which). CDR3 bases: TGCAGCGCGACAGGGAGGTTTAACACTGAAGCTTTCTTT. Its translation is CSATGRFNTEAFF.